What follows is one TCR beta chain and its context. The target antigen is unknown. Germline loops: CDR1 MRHNA, CDR2 SNTAGT. V shed 6 bases and J shed 3 bases, with 6 bases lying between them. The CDR3 totals 11 residues. A single record per CDR3 protein comes from TCRdb applying MiXCR to the reads. The sample lists hundreds of thousands of distinct CDR3 sequences, 8% to 10% occurring once. This sample is part of a study of T cell repertoires in cytomegalovirus infection. The wider study: Matching HLA type, along with CMV infection, was indicated by public TCR beta signatures. Whole-study findings and limits: Summed frequency of shared TCR beta families picked out CMV carriers who also had the relevant HLA.

Sequencing was done on a sample of PBMCs. This TCR came from a human donor in good health (CMV status not recorded). Some clones in this sample may be carry-over from other donors' samples. The chain links TRBV6-4 to TRBJ2-7, with no clear D. CDR3: CASRVDYEQYF. The CDR3, as DNA: TGTGCCAGCAGAGTGGACTACGAGCAGTACTTC.